The clone carrying this T cell receptor beta chain was seen just once. The antigen is unknown. The data belong to a study of cytomegalovirus exposure and HLA in healthy donors. While the first cohort had about 610 subjects, the donors belonged to the separate validation cohort of roughly 130 subjects. Findings and caveats of the study: Three chains tied to CMV proved CMV antigen-specific in vitro. Cytomegalovirus association was listed for 164 TCR beta chains. The finding came from a later analysis; first-cohort TCR clusters tended to co-occur in the roughly 110 validation repertoires.

The table came from immunoSEQ multiplex PCR; TCRdb's copy has only in-frame clones and leaves some out. The table has about 140,000 clones, 84% seen once. J gave up 7 bases and V 5 bases, and 4 bases lay outside the gene matches. Germline CDR1 is ENHRY and CDR2 is SYGVKD. The CDR3 sequence is 13 residues long. This receptor was identified in a woman aged 25 to 39 in good health and CMV-seronegative. This chain connects TRBV10-3 to TRBJ2-4; TRBD1 matches 8 bases. What was sequenced was PBMCs. The chain's CDR3 is CAISPGQENIQYF. The CDR3 DNA sequence: TGTGCCATCAGTCCGGGACAGGAGAACATTCAGTACTTC.